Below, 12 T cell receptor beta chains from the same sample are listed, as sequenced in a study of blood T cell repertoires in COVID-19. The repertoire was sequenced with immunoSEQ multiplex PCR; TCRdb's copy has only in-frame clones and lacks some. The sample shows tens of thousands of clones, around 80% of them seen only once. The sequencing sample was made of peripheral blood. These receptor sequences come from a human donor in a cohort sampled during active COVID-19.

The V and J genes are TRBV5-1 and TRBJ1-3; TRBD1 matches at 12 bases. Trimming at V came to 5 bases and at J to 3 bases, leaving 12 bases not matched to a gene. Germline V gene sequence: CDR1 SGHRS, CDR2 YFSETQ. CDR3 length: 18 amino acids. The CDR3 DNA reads TGCGCCAGCAGGTCCGGGACAGGGGGCTTAACGGGTGGAAACACCATATATTTT. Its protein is CASRSGTGGLTGGNTIYF. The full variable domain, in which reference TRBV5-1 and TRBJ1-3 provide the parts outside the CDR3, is KAGVTQTPRYLIKTRGQQVTLSCSPISGHRSVSWYQQTPGQGLQFLFEYFSETQRNKGNFPGRFSGRQFSNSRSEMNVSTLELGDSALYLCASRSGTGGLTGGNTIYFGEGSWLTVV.

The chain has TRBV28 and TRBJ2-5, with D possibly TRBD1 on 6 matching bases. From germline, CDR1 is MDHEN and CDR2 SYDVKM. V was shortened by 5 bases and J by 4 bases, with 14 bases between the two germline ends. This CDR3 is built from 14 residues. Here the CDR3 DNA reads TGTGCCAGCAGTACGGGACATCCGCGAGAGACCCAGTACTTC. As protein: CASSTGHPRETQYF.

DNA for the CDR3: TGCGCCAGCAGCTTCGACGGACAGATTGGGACTGAAGCTTTCTTT. Protein sequence: CASSFDGQIGTEAFF. The chain couples TRBV5-1 to TRBJ1-1, with D possibly matching TRBD1 (6 bases). The length of the CDR3 is 15 residues. Germline CDR1 and CDR2: SGHRS and YFSETQ. V was cut by 2 bases and J by 5 bases, with 16 bases left in between.

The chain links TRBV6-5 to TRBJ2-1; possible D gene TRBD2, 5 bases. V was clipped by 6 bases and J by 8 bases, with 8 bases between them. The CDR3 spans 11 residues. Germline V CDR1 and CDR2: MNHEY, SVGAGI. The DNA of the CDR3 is TGTGCCAGCAGCCGAGGGCATGAGCAGTTCTTC. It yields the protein CASSRGHEQFF.

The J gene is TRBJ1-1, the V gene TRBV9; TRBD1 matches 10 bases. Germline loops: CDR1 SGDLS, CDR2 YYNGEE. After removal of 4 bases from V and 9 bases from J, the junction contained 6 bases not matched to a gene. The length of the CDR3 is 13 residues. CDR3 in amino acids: CASSSPGQGKAFF. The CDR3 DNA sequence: TGTGCCAGCAGCTCCCCGGGACAGGGGAAAGCTTTCTTT. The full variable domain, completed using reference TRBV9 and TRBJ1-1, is DSGVTQTPKHLITATGQRVTLRCSPRSGDLSVYWYQQSLDQGLQFLIQYYNGEERAKGNILERFSAQQFPDLHSELNLSSLELGDSALYFCASSSPGQGKAFFGQGTRLTVV.

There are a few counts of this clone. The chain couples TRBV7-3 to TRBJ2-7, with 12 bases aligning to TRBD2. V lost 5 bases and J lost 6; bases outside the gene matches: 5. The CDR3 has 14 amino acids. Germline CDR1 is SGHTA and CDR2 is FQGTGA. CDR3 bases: TGTGCCAGCAGCCGGACTAGCGGGATGGGCGAGCAGTACTTC. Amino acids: CASSRTSGMGEQYF.

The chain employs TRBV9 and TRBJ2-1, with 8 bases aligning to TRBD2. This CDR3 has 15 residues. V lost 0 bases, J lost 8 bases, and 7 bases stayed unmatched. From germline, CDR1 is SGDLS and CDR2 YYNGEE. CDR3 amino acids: CASSVASGSFYEQFF. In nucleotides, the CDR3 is TGTGCCAGCAGCGTAGCAAGCGGGAGTTTCTATGAGCAGTTCTTC. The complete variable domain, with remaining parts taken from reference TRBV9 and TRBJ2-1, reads DSGVTQTPKHLITATGQRVTLRCSPRSGDLSVYWYQQSLDQGLQFLIQYYNGEERAKGNILERFSAQQFPDLHSELNLSSLELGDSALYFCASSVASGSFYEQFFGPGTRLTVL.

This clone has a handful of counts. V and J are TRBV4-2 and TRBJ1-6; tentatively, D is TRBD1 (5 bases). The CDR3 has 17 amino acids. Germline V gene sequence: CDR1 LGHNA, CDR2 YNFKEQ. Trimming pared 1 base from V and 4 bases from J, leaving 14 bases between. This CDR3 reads CASSQALRVMYNSPLHF. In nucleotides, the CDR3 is TGTGCCAGCAGCCAAGCTCTCAGGGTCATGTATAATTCACCCCTCCACTTT.

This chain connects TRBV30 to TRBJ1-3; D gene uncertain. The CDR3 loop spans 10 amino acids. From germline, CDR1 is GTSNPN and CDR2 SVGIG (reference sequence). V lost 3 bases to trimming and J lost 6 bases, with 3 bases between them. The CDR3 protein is CAWSKNTIYF. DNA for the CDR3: TGTGCCTGGAGCAAAAACACCATATATTTT.

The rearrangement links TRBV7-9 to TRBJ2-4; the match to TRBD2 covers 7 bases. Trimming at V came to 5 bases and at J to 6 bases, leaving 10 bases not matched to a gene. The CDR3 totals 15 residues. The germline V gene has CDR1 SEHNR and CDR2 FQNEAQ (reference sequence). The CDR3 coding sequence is TGTGCCAGCAGCCCCGACAGCGGGACCGGAAACATTCAGTACTTC. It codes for CASSPDSGTGNIQYF.

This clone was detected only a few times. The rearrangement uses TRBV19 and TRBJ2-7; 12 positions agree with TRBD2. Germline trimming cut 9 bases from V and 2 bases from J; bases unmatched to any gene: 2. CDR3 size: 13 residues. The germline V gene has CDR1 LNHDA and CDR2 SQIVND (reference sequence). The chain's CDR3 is CASTSGGTYEQYF. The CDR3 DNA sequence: TGTGCCAGCACTAGCGGGGGGACCTACGAGCAGTACTTC.

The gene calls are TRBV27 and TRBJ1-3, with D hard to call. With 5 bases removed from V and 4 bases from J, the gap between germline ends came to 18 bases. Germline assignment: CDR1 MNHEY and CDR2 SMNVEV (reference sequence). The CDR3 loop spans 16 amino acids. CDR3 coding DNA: TGTGCCAGCAGTCCCAGGACTCAAATCCGAGGAAACACCATATATTTT. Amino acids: CASSPRTQIRGNTIYF.